These T cell receptor beta chains were read from a single sample in a study of blood T cell repertoires in COVID-19. Profiling relied on immunoSEQ multiplex PCR, and the TCRdb table lists in-frame clones only, not all of them. The sample gives 30,000 or so clones, less than 90% of which show up once; 24% is in the top ten. Sequenced: peripheral blood. These TCRs come from a human donor with active COVID-19. The donor label of this sample is uncertain. CDR3s include the opening cysteine and the closing phenylalanine or tryptophan. The D gene is left open where the match is weak. Clone size is not always given. Where it is, it says once, few, many or a class for expanded clones.

TRBV7-6	TRBD1	TRBJ1-1	.	CASSYTTGDTEAFF	TGTGCCAGCAGCTATACCACAGGGGACACTGAAGCTTTCTTT
TRBV6-5	TRBD2	TRBJ2-4	.	CASRAGLAGNIQYF	TGTGCCAGCAGAGCGGGACTAGCGGGAAACATTCAGTACTTC
TRBV6-5	TRBD1	TRBJ1-1	.	CASSYSGTENTEAFF	TGTGCCAGCAGTTATTCGGGGACAGAAAACACTGAAGCTTTCTTT
TRBV12-3/TRBV12-4	TRBD1	TRBJ1-2	once	CASTRDSLYGYTF	TGTGCCAGCACTCGGGACAGCCTCTATGGCTACACCTTC
TRBV9	TRBD2	TRBJ2-7	few	CASTAGVSPYEQYF	TGTGCCAGCACAGCGGGAGTATCCCCCTACGAGCAGTACTTC
TRBV2	TRBD1	TRBJ1-2	once	CASGGTASYGYTF	TGTGCCAGCGGGGGGACAGCCAGCTATGGCTACACCTTC
TRBV7-2	.	TRBJ1-2	.	CASSRSSGYGYTF	TGTGCCAGCAGCCGCAGTTCTGGCTATGGCTACACCTTC
TRBV11-3	TRBD2	TRBJ2-3	few	CASSTRGSGGSTDTQYF	TGTGCCAGCAGCACCAGGGGTAGCGGGGGGTCCACAGATACGCAGTATTTT
TRBV25-1	TRBD1	TRBJ1-1	.	CASIDRGNTEAFF	TGTGCCAGCATCGACAGGGGGAACACTGAAGCTTTCTTT
TRBV12-3/TRBV12-4	.	TRBJ1-2	.	CASSLQEPYGYTF	TGTGCCAGCAGTTTACAAGAGCCCTATGGCTACACCTTC
TRBV5-1	.	TRBJ2-7	.	CASSLDIEGEQYF	TGCGCCAGCAGCTTGGACATAGAGGGAGAGCAGTACTTC
TRBV11-1	TRBD2	TRBJ2-7	.	CASSGAGVLTYEQYF	TGTGCCAGCAGCGGAGCGGGGGTTCTCACCTACGAGCAGTACTTC
TRBV7-2	.	TRBJ1-1	.	CATKQGASMNTEAFF	TGTGCCACCAAACAGGGCGCTAGCATGAACACTGAAGCTTTCTTT
TRBV4-1	.	TRBJ1-5	few	CASSQGITRAPQPQHF	TGCGCCAGCAGCCAAGGTATTACGCGGGCTCCCCAGCCCCAGCATTTT
TRBV5-4	TRBD2	TRBJ2-5	.	CASSLPSGPQETQYF	TGTGCCAGCAGCTTGCCTAGCGGCCCCCAAGAGACCCAGTACTTC
TRBV7-2	TRBD2	TRBJ2-3	.	CASSLALRLAGRADTQYF	TGTGCCAGCAGCTTAGCGCTTCGCCTAGCGGGAAGGGCAGATACGCAGTATTTT
TRBV7-9	.	TRBJ1-4	once	CASRTLDRANEKLFF	TGTGCCAGCAGAACCCTAGACAGAGCTAATGAAAAACTGTTTTTT
TRBV7-2	TRBD1	TRBJ1-3	.	CASSPGTGDFGNTIYF	TGTGCCAGCAGCCCGGGGACAGGGGACTTTGGAAACACCATATATTTT
TRBV6-4	TRBD1	TRBJ2-3	.	CASSEGQDTDTQYF	TGTGCCAGCAGTGAGGGACAGGACACAGATACGCAGTATTTT
TRBV4-3	TRBD1	TRBJ2-7	.	CASSQVRTGAYEQYF	TGCGCCAGCAGCCAAGTCCGGACAGGGGCCTACGAGCAGTACTTC
TRBV5-6	.	TRBJ1-1	.	CASSFYRNTEAFF	TGTGCCAGCAGCTTTTACAGGAACACTGAAGCTTTCTTT
TRBV7-2	.	TRBJ1-6	.	CASSLAPGSNSPLHF	TGTGCCAGCAGCTTAGCGCCGGGGAGCAATTCACCCCTCCACTTT
TRBV5-5	.	TRBJ2-7	.	CASSLAFHEQYF	TGTGCCAGCAGCTTGGCCTTCCACGAGCAGTACTTC
TRBV7-9	.	TRBJ2-7	.	CASSTFLSGHMYEQYF	TGTGCCAGCAGCACGTTTCTTTCGGGACATATGTACGAGCAGTACTTC
TRBV25-1	TRBD2	TRBJ2-3	.	CASSVLAGVTDTQYF	TGTGCCAGCAGTGTGCTAGCGGGAGTCACAGATACGCAGTATTTT
TRBV2	.	TRBJ2-1	.	CASSRSGTTYNEQFF	TGTGCCAGCAGTAGATCCGGGACAACCTACAATGAGCAGTTCTTC
TRBV5-1	TRBD2	TRBJ2-7	.	CASSQREGYEQYF	TGCGCCAGCAGCCAAAGGGAGGGGTACGAGCAGTACTTC
TRBV19	.	TRBJ2-5	.	CASSKGENQETQYF	TGTGCCAGTAGTAAAGGAGAAAACCAAGAGACCCAGTACTTC
TRBV6-2/TRBV6-3	TRBD2	TRBJ2-3	.	CASSYASGGGTDTQYF	TGTGCCAGCAGTTATGCTAGCGGGGGGGGTACAGATACGCAGTATTTT
TRBV20-1	.	TRBJ2-3	.	CSALMSDTQYF	TGCAGTGCTTTAATGTCGGATACGCAGTATTTT
TRBV6-2/TRBV6-3	TRBD2	TRBJ2-5	.	CASSPGTSGQETQYF	TGTGCCAGCAGTCCCGGGACTAGCGGCCAAGAGACCCAGTACTTC
TRBV28	TRBD2	TRBJ2-3	.	CASSLRREGTDTQYF	TGTGCCAGCAGTTTAAGGCGGGAGGGCACAGATACGCAGTATTTT
TRBV3-1/TRBV3-2	TRBD2	TRBJ2-5	.	CASRPRSGGVETQYF	TGTGCCAGCAGACCTCGGAGCGGGGGGGTAGAGACCCAGTACTTC
TRBV6-5	TRBD1	TRBJ1-2	.	CASTVQGALYGYTF	TGTGCCAGCACCGTGCAGGGGGCCCTCTATGGCTACACCTTC
TRBV6-5	TRBD2	TRBJ2-5	.	CASSYSGGGGETQYF	TGTGCCAGCAGTTACTCGGGCGGGGGGGGTGAGACCCAGTACTTC
TRBV6-5	.	TRBJ2-2	.	CASSYFAGAPTGELFF	TGTGCCAGCAGTTACTTTGCAGGGGCCCCCACCGGGGAGCTGTTTTTT
TRBV24-1	.	TRBJ2-7	.	CATLAFRGDSSFVEQYF	TGTGCCACTCTCGCCTTTCGCGGGGACAGTAGTTTTGTGGAGCAGTACTTC
TRBV2	.	TRBJ2-5	.	CASTGDFQETQYF	TGTGCCAGCACCGGGGACTTCCAAGAGACCCAGTACTTC
TRBV28	.	TRBJ2-3	.	CATSLGLPGTDTQYF	TGTGCCACCTCCCTAGGACTCCCTGGCACAGATACGCAGTATTTT
TRBV25-1	.	TRBJ1-1	.	CASSGQRSMNTEAFF	TGTGCCAGCAGCGGACAGCGGAGCATGAACACTGAAGCTTTCTTT